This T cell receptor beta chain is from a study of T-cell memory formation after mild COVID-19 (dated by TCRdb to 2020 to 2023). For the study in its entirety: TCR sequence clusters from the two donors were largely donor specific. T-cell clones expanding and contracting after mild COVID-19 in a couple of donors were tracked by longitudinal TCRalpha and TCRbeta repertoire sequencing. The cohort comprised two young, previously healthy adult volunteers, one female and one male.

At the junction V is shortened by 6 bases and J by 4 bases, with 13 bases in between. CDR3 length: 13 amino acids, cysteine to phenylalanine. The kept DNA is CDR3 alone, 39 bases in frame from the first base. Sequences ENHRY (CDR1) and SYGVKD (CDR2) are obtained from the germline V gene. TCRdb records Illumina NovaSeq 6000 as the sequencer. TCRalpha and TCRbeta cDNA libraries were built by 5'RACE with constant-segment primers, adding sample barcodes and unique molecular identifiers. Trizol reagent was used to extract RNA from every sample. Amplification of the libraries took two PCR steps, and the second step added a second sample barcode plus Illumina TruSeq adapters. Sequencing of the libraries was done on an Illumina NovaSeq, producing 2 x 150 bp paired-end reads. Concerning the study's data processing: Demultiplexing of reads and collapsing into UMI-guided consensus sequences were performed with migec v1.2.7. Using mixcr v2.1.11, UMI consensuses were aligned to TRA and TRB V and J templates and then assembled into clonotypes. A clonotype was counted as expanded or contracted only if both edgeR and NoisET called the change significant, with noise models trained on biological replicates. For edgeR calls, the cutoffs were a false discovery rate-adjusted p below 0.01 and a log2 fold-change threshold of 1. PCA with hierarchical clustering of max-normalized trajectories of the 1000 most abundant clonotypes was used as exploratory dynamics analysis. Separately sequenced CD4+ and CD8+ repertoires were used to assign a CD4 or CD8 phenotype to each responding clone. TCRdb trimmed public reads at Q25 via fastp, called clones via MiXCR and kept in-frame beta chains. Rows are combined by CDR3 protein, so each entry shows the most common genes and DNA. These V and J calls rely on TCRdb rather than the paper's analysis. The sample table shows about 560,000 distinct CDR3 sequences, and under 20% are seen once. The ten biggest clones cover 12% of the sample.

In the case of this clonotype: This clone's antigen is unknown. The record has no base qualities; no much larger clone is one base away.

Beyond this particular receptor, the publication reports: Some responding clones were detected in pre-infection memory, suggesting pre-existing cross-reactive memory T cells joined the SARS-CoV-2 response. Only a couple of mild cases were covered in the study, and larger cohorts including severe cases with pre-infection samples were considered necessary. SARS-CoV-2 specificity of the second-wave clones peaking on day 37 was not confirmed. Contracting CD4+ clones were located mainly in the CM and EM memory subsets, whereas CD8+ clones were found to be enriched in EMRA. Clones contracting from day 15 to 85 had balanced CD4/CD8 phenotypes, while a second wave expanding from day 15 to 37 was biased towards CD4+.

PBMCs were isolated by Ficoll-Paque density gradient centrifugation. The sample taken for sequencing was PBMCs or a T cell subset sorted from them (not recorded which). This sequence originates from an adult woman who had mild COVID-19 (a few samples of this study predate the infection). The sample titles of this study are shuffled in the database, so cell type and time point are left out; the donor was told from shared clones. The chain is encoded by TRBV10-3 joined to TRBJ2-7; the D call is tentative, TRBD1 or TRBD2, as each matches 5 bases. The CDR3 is CAISLGDAYEQYF. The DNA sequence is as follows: TGTGCCATCAGCTTGGGGGACGCGTACGAGCAGTACTTC.